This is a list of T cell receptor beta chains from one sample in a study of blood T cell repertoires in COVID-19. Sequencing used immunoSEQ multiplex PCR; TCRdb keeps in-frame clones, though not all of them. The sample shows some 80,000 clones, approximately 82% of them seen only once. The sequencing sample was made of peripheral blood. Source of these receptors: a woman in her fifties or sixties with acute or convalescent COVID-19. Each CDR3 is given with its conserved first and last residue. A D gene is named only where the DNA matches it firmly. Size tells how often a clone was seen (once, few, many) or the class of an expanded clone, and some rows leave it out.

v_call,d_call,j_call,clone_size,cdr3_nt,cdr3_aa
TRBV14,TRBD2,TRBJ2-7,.,TGTGCCAGCAGCCAAGATTGGGCTAGCGGGAGGAGGACCTACGAGCAGTACTTC,CASSQDWASGRRTYEQYF
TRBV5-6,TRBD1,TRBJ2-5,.,TGTGCCAGCAGCAGGGGCCTGGGCAGGGGGACCGGAGAGACCCAGTACTTC,CASSRGLGRGTGETQYF
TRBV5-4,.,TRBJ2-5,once,TGTGCCAGCAGCTTGGTAGAAGAGACCCAGTACTTC,CASSLVEETQYF
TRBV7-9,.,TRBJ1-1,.,TGTGCCAGCAGCCAGACAGATGAAGCTTTCTTT,CASSQTDEAFF
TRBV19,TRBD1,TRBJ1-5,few,TGTGCCAGTACGAACAGGGGGCCCAATCAGCCCCAGCATTTT,CASTNRGPNQPQHF
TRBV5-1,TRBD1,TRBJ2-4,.,TGCGCCAGCAGCTTGGCGGTCCCGGGACAGGGGAACAAAAACATTCAGTACTTC,CASSLAVPGQGNKNIQYF
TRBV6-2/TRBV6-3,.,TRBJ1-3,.,TGTGCCAGCAGACCTACAGGGCTCAGAAACACCATATATTTT,CASRPTGLRNTIYF
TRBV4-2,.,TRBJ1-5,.,TGTGCCAGCAGCCAAGCGGCAGACAGCTATAGCAATCAGCCCCAGCATTTT,CASSQAADSYSNQPQHF
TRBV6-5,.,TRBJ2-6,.,TGTGCCAGCACCAACTCTGGGGCCAACGTCCTGACTTTC,CASTNSGANVLTF
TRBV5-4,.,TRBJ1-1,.,TGTGCCAGCAGCTTAGGTGTTTACGGCGGAGCTTTCTTT,CASSLGVYGGAFF
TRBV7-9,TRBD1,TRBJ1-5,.,TGTGCCAGCAGCTTAACAGGGGCGCCGGGCAATCAGCCCCAGCATTTT,CASSLTGAPGNQPQHF
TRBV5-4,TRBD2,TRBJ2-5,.,TGTGCCAGCAGCTTGTTTCTAGCGGGAGGGCAAGAGACCCAGTACTTC,CASSLFLAGGQETQYF
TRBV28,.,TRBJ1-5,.,TGTGCCAGCAGCCCTCAACGATCCAGGCAGCCCCAGCATTTT,CASSPQRSRQPQHF
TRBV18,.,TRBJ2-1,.,TGTGCCAGCTCACGGTCAGGGGCGGACAATGAGCAGTTCTTC,CASSRSGADNEQFF
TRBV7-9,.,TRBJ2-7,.,TGTGCCAGCAGCGCGCGATCTCCATACGAGCAGTACTTC,CASSARSPYEQYF
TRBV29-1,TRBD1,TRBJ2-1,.,TGCAGCGTTCTAGGACAGGGTACCTACAATGAGCAGTTCTTC,CSVLGQGTYNEQFF
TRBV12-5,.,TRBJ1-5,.,TGTGCTAGTGGTTTGGTACTTGGACAGTCTGTTTTTCAGCCCCAGCATTTT,CASGLVLGQSVFQPQHF
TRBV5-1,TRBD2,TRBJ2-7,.,TGCGCCAGCAGTAAACCCGGGACTAGCGGGAACGAGCAGTACTTC,CASSKPGTSGNEQYF
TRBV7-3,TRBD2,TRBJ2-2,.,TGTGCCAGCAGCACCTCGGGAGGGACGGCCGGGGAGCTGTTTTTT,CASSTSGGTAGELFF
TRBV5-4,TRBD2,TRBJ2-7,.,TGTGCCAGCAGCTCCAAAAGCGGGGGGAGCTCCTACGAGCAGTACTTC,CASSSKSGGSSYEQYF
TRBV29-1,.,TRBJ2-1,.,TGCAGCGTTGAAGAGGGGTCGGGGAAGATAAATGAGCAGTTCTTC,CSVEEGSGKINEQFF
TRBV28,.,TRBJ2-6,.,TGTGCCAGCAGTCGCACTGGCGGAGGAGCCAACGTCCTGACTTTC,CASSRTGGGANVLTF
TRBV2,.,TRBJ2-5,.,TGTGCCAGCAGTGAGTCCAGCGGCCAAGAGACCCAGTACTTC,CASSESSGQETQYF
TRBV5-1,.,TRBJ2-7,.,TGCGCCAGCAGCTTTCGGGGCGAGCAGTACTTC,CASSFRGEQYF
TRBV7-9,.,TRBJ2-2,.,TGTGCCAGCAGCCCGCGACCACTAACGGGGGACACCGGGGAGCTGTTTTTT,CASSPRPLTGDTGELFF
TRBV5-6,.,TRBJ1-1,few,TGTGCCAGCCGGAGACAGGAGATGAACACTGAAGCTTTCTTT,CASRRQEMNTEAFF
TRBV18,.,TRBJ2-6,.,TGTGCCAGCTCACCTATAGGTTCAGGTGGGGCCAACGTCCTGACTTTC,CASSPIGSGGANVLTF
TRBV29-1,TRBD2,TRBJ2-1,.,TGCAGCGTTGGGAGCGGGAGGCCCTACAATGAGCAGTTCTTC,CSVGSGRPYNEQFF
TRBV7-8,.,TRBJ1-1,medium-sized,TGTGCCAGCAGCTACAGGACGAACACTGAAGCTTTCTTT,CASSYRTNTEAFF
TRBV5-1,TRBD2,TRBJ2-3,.,TGCGCCAGCAGCTCAGCGGGGTACAGCACAGATACGCAGTATTTT,CASSSAGYSTDTQYF
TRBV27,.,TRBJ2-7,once,TGTGCCAGCAGTTTTAAGGCTAGCGCCTACGAGCAGTACTTC,CASSFKASAYEQYF
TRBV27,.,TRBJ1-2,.,TGTGCCAGCAGACGTACAGGGTCCTATGGCTACACCTTC,CASRRTGSYGYTF
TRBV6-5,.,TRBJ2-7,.,TGTGCCAGCAGTTACAGACAGCAGGCAACCTACGAGCAGTACTTC,CASSYRQQATYEQYF
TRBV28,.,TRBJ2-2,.,TGTGCCATCCACGCGAGCACCGGGGAGCTGTTTTTT,CAIHASTGELFF
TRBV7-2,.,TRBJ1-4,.,TGTGCCAGCAGCTTAGTTCTCGGAGGTGAAAAACTGTTTTTT,CASSLVLGGEKLFF
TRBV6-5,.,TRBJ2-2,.,TGTGCCAGCAGACGTGGACAGAACACCGGGGAGCTGTTTTTT,CASRRGQNTGELFF
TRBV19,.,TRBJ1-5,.,TGTGCCAGTAGTACGGTGGGGGCAGTCAATCAGCCCCAGCATTTT,CASSTVGAVNQPQHF
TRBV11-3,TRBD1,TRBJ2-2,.,TGTGCCAGCAGCCCACGGACAGGGGGAAACACCGGGGAGCTGTTTTTT,CASSPRTGGNTGELFF
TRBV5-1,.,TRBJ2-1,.,TGCGCCAGCAGCTTGTCGGGGGTTAATGAGCAGTTCTTC,CASSLSGVNEQFF
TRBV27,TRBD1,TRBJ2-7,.,TGTGCCAGCAGTTTTAGACCCGGGACAGGGGCCTACGAGCAGTACTTC,CASSFRPGTGAYEQYF
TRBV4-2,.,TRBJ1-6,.,TGTGCCAGCAGCCAAGAATTGGGGCAGGGATTAGCACCCCTCCACTTT,CASSQELGQGLAPLHF
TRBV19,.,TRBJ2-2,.,TGTGCCAGTAGTATGGAGGCAATACGGGACACCGGGCTGTTTTTT,CASSMEAIRDTGLFF
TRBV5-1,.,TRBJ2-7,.,TGCGCCAGCAGCTTGGAACCGGCCTACGAGCAGTACTTC,CASSLEPAYEQYF
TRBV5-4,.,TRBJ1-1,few,TGTGCCAGCAGCTTCGTTGGTAGGAACACTGAAGCTTTCTTT,CASSFVGRNTEAFF
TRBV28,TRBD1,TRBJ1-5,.,TGTGCCAGCAGCCCCCCCAGGGGGTATAGCAATCAGCCCCAGCATTTT,CASSPPRGYSNQPQHF
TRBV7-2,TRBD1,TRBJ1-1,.,TGTGCCAGCAGCTTGAGGAGGGGGGACAGAGCTTTCTTT,CASSLRRGDRAFF
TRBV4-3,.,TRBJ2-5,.,TGCGCCAGCAGCCAAGTTTTCGGGACACCACAAGAGACCCAGTACTTC,CASSQVFGTPQETQYF
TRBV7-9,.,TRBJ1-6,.,TGTGCCAGCAGTCTTAATTCACCCCTCCACTTT,CASSLNSPLHF
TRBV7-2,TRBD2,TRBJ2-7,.,TGTGCCAGCAGCACGGGAGGGAACTACGAGCAGTACTTC,CASSTGGNYEQYF
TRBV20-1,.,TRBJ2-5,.,TGCAGTGCTAGTTTCATGGGAGATAGGCGGGAGACCCAGTACTTC,CSASFMGDRRETQYF
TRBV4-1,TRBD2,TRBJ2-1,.,TGCGCCAGCAGCCTCGGACTAGCGGGAGTAAGTGAGCAGTTCTTC,CASSLGLAGVSEQFF
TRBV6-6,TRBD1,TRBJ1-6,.,TGTGCCAGCGCTGGGACAGTTAGGGGGTCACCCCTCCACTTT,CASAGTVRGSPLHF
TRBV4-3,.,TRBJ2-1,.,TGCGCCAGCAGTCTAGTGAGCTCCTACAATGAGCAGTTCTTC,CASSLVSSYNEQFF
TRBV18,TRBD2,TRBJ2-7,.,TGTGCCAGCTCACAGGGACTAGGATTCTACGAGCAGTACTTC,CASSQGLGFYEQYF